In this sample, the clone carrying this T cell receptor beta chain turned up a few times. The source of the sample is a study of blood T cell repertoires in COVID-19. Study in general: The origin of the acute and convalescent COVID-19 samples was the United States, Italy and Spain. Sources were T cells, B-cell-depleted T cells, or PBMCs; the material itself was cDNA or gDNA.

The V segment lost 6 bases and the J segment 6 bases; nucleotides outside the gene matches: 19. Per the germline V gene, CDR1 is KGHSH and CDR2 is LQKENI. The CDR3 consists of 17 residues. As handled by the study authors: Estimation of nucleated cell counts relied on the amplification of reference gene primers. Assay used: immunoSEQ multiplex PCR; TCRdb lists only in-frame clones, some missing. That table supplies the V and J calls and clone size; D and trimming were determined from the DNA. The top ten clones hold roughly 4.8% of a sample with approximately 77,000 clones, roughly 78% of them seen once.

The chain employs TRBV18 and TRBJ1-1, with 7 bases fitting TRBD1. The sequence was collected from a woman aged 70-85 years with acute or convalescent COVID-19. What was sequenced was peripheral blood. CDR3 in amino acids: CASSLRQGGASVAEAFF. CDR3 in DNA: TGTGCCAGCTCCCTCAGACAGGGAGGTGCCTCGGTCGCTGAAGCTTTCTTT.